This T cell receptor (beta chain) was found in a study of control samples from healthy donors and cancer patients. Repertoires were generated with immunoSEQ multiplex PCR, while TCRdb's copy carries only in-frame clones and drops some. The table has approximately 45,000 clones, approximately 89% seen once. From germline, CDR1 is SGHRS and CDR2 YFSETQ. The CDR3 is 15 amino acids. With 4 bases clipped from V and 2 bases from J, the junction kept 8 bases outside the gene matches. The TCR sequence derives from a woman aged 35 to 49 with head and neck cancer. The specimen sequenced was PBMCs. The rearrangement links TRBV5-1 to TRBJ1-1; 7 positions agree with TRBD1. The chain's CDR3 is CASSTGRDRNTEAFF. For the CDR3, the DNA is TGCGCCAGCAGCACGGGGCGGGACAGAAACACTGAAGCTTTCTTT. Full variable domain (rest looked up from reference TRBV5-1 and TRBJ1-1): KAGVTQTPRYLIKTRGQQVTLSCSPISGHRSVSWYQQTPGQGLQFLFEYFSETQRNKGNFPGRFSGRQFSNSRSEMNVSTLELGDSALYLCASSTGRDRNTEAFFGQGTRLTVV.